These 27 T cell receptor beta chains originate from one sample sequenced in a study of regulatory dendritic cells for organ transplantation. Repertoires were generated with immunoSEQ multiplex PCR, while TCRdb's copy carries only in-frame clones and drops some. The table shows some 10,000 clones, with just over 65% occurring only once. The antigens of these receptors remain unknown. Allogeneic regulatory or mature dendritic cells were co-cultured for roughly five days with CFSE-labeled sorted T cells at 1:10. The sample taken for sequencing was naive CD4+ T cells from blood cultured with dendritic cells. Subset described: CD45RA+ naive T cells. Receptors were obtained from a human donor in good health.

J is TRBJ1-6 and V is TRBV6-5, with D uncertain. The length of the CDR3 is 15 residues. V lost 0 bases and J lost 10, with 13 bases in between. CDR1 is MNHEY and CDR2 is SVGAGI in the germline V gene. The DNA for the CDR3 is TGTGCCAGCAGTTACTCGAACAGTCTTCAATCACCCCTCCACTTT. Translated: CASSYSNSLQSPLHF.

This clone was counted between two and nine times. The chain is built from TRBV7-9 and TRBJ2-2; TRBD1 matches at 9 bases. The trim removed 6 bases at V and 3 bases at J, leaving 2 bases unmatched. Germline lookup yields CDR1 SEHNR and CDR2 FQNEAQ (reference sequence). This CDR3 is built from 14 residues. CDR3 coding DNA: TGTGCCAGCAGGCGGACAGGGGACACCGGGGAGCTGTTTTTT. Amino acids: CASRRTGDTGELFF.

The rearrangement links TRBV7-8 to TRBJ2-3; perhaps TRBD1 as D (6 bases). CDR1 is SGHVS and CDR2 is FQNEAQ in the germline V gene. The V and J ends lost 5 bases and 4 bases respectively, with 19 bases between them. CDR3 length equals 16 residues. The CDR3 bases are TGTGCCAGCAGCCGCGAGGGGCAGGGGAGCCCAGATACGCAGTATTTT. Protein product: CASSREGQGSPDTQYF.

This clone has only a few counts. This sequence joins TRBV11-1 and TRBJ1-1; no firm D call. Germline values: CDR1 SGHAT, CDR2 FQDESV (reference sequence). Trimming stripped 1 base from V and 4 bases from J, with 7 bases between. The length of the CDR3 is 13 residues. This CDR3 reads CASSLVAGTEAFF. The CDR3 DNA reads TGTGCCAGCAGCTTAGTGGCTGGCACTGAAGCTTTCTTT.

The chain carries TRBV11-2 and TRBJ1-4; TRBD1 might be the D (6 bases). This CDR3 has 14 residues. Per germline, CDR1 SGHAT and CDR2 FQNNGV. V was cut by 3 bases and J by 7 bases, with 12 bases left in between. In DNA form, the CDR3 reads TGTGCCAGCAGCTTTTGGGGGCCTGGTGAAAAACTGTTTTTT. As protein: CASSFWGPGEKLFF.

This CDR3 reads CAISSQVNQPQHF. CDR3 sequence (DNA): TGTGCCATCAGCTCACAGGTGAATCAGCCCCAGCATTTT. The chain has TRBV10-3 and TRBJ1-5, with D possibly TRBD1 on 5 matching bases. The CDR3 loop spans 13 amino acids. Germline V gene data show CDR1 as ENHRY and CDR2 as SYGVKD. V shed 6 bases and J shed 4 bases, with 10 bases lying between them.

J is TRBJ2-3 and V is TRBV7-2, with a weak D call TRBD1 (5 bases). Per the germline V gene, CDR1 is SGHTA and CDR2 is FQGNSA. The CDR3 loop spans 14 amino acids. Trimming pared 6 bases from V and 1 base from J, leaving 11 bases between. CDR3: CASSSGAGTDTQYF. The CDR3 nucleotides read TGTGCCAGCAGTTCTGGGGCTGGCACAGATACGCAGTATTTT.

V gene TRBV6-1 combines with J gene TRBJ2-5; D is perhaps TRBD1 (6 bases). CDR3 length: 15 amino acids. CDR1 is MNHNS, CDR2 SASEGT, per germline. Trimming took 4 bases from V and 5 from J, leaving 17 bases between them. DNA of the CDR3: TGTGCCAGCAGTGCCCTGGACTCAGGGGCGGAGACCCAGTACTTC. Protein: CASSALDSGAETQYF.

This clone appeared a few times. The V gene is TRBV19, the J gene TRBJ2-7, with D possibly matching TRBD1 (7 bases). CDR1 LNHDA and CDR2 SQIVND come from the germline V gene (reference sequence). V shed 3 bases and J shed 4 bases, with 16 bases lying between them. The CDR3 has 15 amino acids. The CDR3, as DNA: TGTGCCAGTAGTATGGGTAGGAGGGGGCCATACGAGCAGTACTTC. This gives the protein CASSMGRRGPYEQYF.

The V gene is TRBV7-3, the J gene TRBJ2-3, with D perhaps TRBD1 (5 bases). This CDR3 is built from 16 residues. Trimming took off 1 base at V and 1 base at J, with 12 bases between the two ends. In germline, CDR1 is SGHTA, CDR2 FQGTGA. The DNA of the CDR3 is TGTGCCAGCAGCTTAAATGGGGCTGTCGGCACAGATACGCAGTATTTT. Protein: CASSLNGAVGTDTQYF.

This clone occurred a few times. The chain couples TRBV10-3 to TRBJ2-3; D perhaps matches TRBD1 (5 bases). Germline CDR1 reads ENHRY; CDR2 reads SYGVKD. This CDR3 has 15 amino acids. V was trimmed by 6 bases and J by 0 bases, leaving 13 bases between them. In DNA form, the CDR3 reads TGTGCCATCAGCCTGACAGACACAAGCACAGATACGCAGTATTTT. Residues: CAISLTDTSTDTQYF.

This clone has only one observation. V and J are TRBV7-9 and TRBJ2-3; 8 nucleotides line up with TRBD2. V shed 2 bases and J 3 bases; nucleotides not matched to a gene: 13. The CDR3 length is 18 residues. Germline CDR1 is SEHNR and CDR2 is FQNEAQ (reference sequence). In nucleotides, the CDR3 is TGTGCCAGCAGCTTACCTCCGGGGGGGGGCTTAGCAACAGATACGCAGTATTTT. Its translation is CASSLPPGGGLATDTQYF.

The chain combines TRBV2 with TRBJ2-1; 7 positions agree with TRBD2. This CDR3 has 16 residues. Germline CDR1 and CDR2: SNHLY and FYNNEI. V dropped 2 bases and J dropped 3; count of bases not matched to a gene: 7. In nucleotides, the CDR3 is TGTGCCAGCAGTGAACAGGGCGGGGGAAACTACAATGAGCAGTTCTTC. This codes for CASSEQGGGNYNEQFF.

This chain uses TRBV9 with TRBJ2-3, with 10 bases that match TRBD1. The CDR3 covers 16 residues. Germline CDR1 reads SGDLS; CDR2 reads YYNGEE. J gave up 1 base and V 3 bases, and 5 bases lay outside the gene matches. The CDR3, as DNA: TGTGCCAGCAGCGCGCGACAGGGGGCAGGCACAGATACGCAGTATTTT. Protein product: CASSARQGAGTDTQYF.

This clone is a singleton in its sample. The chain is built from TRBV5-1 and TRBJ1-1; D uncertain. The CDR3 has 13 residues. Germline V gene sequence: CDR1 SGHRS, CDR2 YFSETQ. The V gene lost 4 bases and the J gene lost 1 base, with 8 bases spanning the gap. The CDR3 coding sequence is TGCGCCAGCAGCCCTGAGGGGAACACTGAAGCTTTCTTT. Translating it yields CASSPEGNTEAFF.

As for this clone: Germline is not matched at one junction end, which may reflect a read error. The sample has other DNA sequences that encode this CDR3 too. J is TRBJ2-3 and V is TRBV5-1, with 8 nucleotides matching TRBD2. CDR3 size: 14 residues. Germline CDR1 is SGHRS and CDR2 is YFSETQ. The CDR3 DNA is TGCGCTAGCACCTTGGGGACTAGTTCAGATACGCAGTATTTT. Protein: CASTLGTSSDTQYF.

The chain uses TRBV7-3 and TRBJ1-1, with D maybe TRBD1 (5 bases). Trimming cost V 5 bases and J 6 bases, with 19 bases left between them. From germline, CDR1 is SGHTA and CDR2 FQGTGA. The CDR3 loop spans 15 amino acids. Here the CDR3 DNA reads TGTGCCAGCAGCCTCCTTGGGGGGGGGAGGGCTGAAGCTTTCTTT. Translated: CASSLLGGGRAEAFF.

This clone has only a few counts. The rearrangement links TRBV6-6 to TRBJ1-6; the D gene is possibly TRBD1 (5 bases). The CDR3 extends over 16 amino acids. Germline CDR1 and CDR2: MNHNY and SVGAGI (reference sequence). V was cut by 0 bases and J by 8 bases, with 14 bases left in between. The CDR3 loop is CASSYSRAREDSPLHF. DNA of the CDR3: TGTGCCAGCAGTTACTCGAGGGCCAGGGAGGATTCACCCCTCCACTTT.

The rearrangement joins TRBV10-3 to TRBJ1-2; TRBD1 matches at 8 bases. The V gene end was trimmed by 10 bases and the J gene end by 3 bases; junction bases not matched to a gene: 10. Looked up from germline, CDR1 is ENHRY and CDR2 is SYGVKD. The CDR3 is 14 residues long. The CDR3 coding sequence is TGTGCCACCGGTGAGGAGGGACAGGACTATGGCTACACCTTC. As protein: CATGEEGQDYGYTF.

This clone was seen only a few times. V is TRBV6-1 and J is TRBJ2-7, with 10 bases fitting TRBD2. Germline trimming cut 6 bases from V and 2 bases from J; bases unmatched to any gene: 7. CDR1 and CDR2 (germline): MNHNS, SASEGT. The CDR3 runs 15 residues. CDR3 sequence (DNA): TGTGCCAGCAGAGATGAGAGCGGGGGGGCCTACGAGCAGTACTTC. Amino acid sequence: CASRDESGGAYEQYF.

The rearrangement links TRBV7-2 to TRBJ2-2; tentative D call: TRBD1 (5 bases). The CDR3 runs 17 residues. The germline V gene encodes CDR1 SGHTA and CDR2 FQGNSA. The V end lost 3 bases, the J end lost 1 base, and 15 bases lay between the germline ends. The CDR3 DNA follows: TGTGCCAGCAGCTTTCAATCTTCTACAGGGAACACCGGGGAGCTGTTTTTT. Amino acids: CASSFQSSTGNTGELFF.

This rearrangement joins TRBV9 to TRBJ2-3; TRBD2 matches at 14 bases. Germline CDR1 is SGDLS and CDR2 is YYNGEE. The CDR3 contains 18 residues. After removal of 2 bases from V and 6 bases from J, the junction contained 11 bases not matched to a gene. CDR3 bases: TGTGCCAGCAGCGTGGGGACTAGCGGGGGAACCCTGGGGGATACGCAGTATTTT. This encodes CASSVGTSGGTLGDTQYF.

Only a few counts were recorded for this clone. The CDR3 protein is CAILKADRGGEQYF. The CDR3 DNA reads TGTGCCATCCTGAAGGCGGACAGGGGTGGCGAGCAGTACTTC. The chain carries TRBV11-2 and TRBJ2-7; 9 bases match TRBD1. The length of the CDR3 is 14 residues. The V gene end was trimmed by 10 bases and the J gene end by 6 bases; junction bases not matched to a gene: 13. Germline values: CDR1 SGHAT, CDR2 FQNNGV. The full variable domain, completed using reference TRBV11-2 and TRBJ2-7, is EAGVAQSPRYKIIEKRQSVAFWCNPISGHATLYWYQQILGQGPKLLIQFQNNGVVDDSQLPKDRFSAERLKGVDSTLKIQPAKLEDSAVYLCAILKADRGGEQYFGPGTRLTVT.

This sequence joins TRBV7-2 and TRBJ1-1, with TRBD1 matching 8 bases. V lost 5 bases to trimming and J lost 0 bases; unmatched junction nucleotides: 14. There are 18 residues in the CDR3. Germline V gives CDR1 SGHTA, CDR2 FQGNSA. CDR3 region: CASSITGGEAWMNTEAFF. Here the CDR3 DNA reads TGTGCCAGCAGCATAACAGGGGGAGAAGCTTGGATGAACACTGAAGCTTTCTTT.

Here the CDR3 reads CATSRDRGQAREQYF. The CDR3, as DNA: TGTGCCACCAGCAGGGATAGAGGACAGGCCAGGGAGCAGTACTTC. The genes are TRBV15 and TRBJ2-7, with TRBD1 identical over 7 bases. Germline V gene data show CDR1 as LNHNV and CDR2 as YYDKDF (reference sequence). V trimming: 3 bases; J trimming: 7 bases; junction bases outside the gene matches: 12. The CDR3 consists of 15 residues.

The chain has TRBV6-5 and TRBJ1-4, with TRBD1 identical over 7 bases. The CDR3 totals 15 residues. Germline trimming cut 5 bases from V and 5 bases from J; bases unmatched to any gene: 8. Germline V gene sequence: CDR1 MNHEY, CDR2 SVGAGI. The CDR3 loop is CASSGRQGGNEKLFF. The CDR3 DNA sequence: TGTGCCAGCAGTGGCAGACAGGGAGGAAATGAAAAACTGTTTTTT.

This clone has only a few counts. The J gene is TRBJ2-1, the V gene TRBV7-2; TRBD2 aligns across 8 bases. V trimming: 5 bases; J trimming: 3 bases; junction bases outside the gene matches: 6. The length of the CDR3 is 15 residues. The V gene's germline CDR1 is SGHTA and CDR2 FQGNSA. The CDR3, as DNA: TGTGCCAGCAGCGTAGTCGGGGGGGACTACAATGAGCAGTTCTTC. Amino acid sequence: CASSVVGGDYNEQFF.